What follows are 17 T cell receptor beta chains derived from one specimen sequenced in a study of technical replicates of blood from a handful of donors. Sequencing was performed with immunoSEQ multiplex PCR; in TCRdb, only in-frame clones are kept and a portion is missing. In the table there are 75,000 to 90,000 clones, roughly nine tenths of which are singletons. The specimen was T cells isolated from PBMCs. These receptors all stem from a human donor in good health.

This clone was seen just once. The rearrangement uses TRBV15 and TRBJ2-1, with D possibly TRBD1 on 6 matching bases. V dropped 3 bases and J dropped 0 bases, with 12 bases sitting between them. The CDR3 totals 16 residues. The germline CDR1 and CDR2 sequences are LNHNV and YYDKDF (reference sequence). The CDR3 here is CATSSTRRGSYNEQFF. In DNA form, the CDR3 reads TGTGCCACCAGCAGTACTCGCAGGGGCTCCTACAATGAGCAGTTCTTC.

V gene TRBV7-9 combines with J gene TRBJ1-2; a weak D match, TRBD1 (5 bases). Germline-derived CDR1 and CDR2 are SEHNR and FQNEAQ (reference sequence). Trimming took 3 bases from V and 10 from J, leaving 15 bases between them. The CDR3 runs 13 residues. CDR3 loop: CASSFIQGEDYTF. In nucleotides, the CDR3 is TGTGCCAGCAGCTTTATCCAGGGTGAGGACTACACCTTC. The variable domain in full, with the rest retrieved from reference TRBV7-9 and TRBJ1-2, is DTGVSQNPRHKITKRGQNVTFRCDPISEHNRLYWYRQTLGQGPEFLTYFQNEAQLEKSRLLSDRFSAERPKGSFSTLEIQRTEQGDSAMYLCASSFIQGEDYTFGSGTRLTVV.

The gene calls are TRBV5-1 and TRBJ2-1; TRBD2 aligns across 13 bases. The CDR3 contains 14 residues. CDR1 and CDR2 from the germline V gene are SGHRS and YFSETQ. After removal of 8 bases from V and 8 bases from J, the junction contained 7 bases not matched to a gene. CDR3 sequence (DNA): TGCGCCAGTCGTGGACTAGCGGGAGTTTATGAGCAGTTCTTC. Translated: CASRGLAGVYEQFF.

The chain recombines TRBV5-5 with TRBJ2-3; D call uncertain. V was pared by 2 bases and J by 6 bases, with 7 bases between. The germline V gene encodes CDR1 SGHKS and CDR2 YYEKEE (reference sequence). CDR3 length: 12 amino acids. CDR3 nucleotides: TGTGCCAGCAGCTTCATCTACGATACGCAGTATTTT. It encodes CASSFIYDTQYF.

The chain links TRBV6-5 to TRBJ2-1, with TRBD1 matching 8 bases. With 7 bases clipped from V and 5 bases from J, the junction kept 7 bases outside the gene matches. Looked up from germline, CDR1 is MNHEY and CDR2 is SVGAGI. This CDR3 region has 14 residues. CDR3 sequence (DNA): TGTGCCAGCACACTCAGGGGGCCGAACAATGAGCAGTTCTTC. Translation gives CASTLRGPNNEQFF.

This sequence joins TRBV6-1 and TRBJ2-2; D not resolved. V was shortened by 4 bases and J by 2 bases, with 11 bases between the two germline ends. The CDR3 has 15 residues. CDR1 and CDR2 from the germline V gene are MNHNS and SASEGT. CDR3 bases: TGTGCCAGCAGTGGTTTACGGTTAAACACCGGGGAGCTGTTTTTT. As protein: CASSGLRLNTGELFF.

CDR3 DNA sequence: TGCACCAGCAGCCAAGATCTTACCGCAGATTATAATTCACCCCTCCACTTT. Translation: CTSSQDLTADYNSPLHF. The gene calls are TRBV1 and TRBJ1-6; the table names TRBD1, a call not compared with the DNA. TRBV1 is a known pseudogene. The CDR3 runs 17 residues.

V is TRBV5-6 and J is TRBJ1-1; 8 nucleotides align to TRBD1. With 1 base clipped from V and 1 base from J, the junction kept 3 bases outside the gene matches. CDR1 SGHDT and CDR2 YYEEEE come from the germline V gene. This CDR3 has 15 amino acids. CDR3: CASSLQGQGNTEAFF. The CDR3 nucleotides are TGTGCCAGCAGCTTGCAAGGACAGGGGAACACTGAAGCTTTCTTT.

The chain joins TRBV7-8 to TRBJ1-4; D remains unclear. The germline CDR1 and CDR2 sequences are SGHVS and FQNEAQ. The V and J ends lost 1 base and 5 bases respectively, with 8 bases between them. CDR3 length: 14 residues. The CDR3, as DNA: TGTGCCAGCAGCTTAGGGGCTTTAAATGAAAAACTGTTTTTT. It is translated as CASSLGALNEKLFF. Filled out from reference TRBV7-8 and TRBJ1-4, the complete variable domain reads GAGVSQSPRYKVAKRGQDVALRCDPISGHVSLFWYQQALGQGPEFLTYFQNEAQLDKSGLPSDRFFAERPEGSVSTLKIQRTQQEDSAVYLCASSLGALNEKLFFGSGTQLSVL.

The V and J genes are TRBV18 and TRBJ1-1, with TRBD1 identical over 7 bases. The junction had 16 bases not matched to a gene; V was cut back by 4 bases and J by 5 bases. This CDR3 has 17 residues. Looked up from germline, CDR1 is KGHSH and CDR2 is LQKENI. The CDR3 region is CASSQPGQTPLGTEAFF. CDR3 in DNA: TGTGCCAGCTCACAGCCGGGACAGACCCCGTTAGGTACTGAAGCTTTCTTT.

The chain joins TRBV2 to TRBJ2-7, with 8 bases matching TRBD1. Germline assignment: CDR1 SNHLY and CDR2 FYNNEI. The CDR3 length is 15 residues. The junction had 8 bases not matched to a gene; V was cut back by 6 bases and J by 1 base. The CDR3 loop is CASRPNRGDSYEQYF. Here the CDR3 DNA reads TGTGCCAGCAGGCCGAACAGGGGGGATTCCTACGAGCAGTACTTC.

This clone was counted a single time. The chain recombines TRBV15 with TRBJ2-1; 12 positions agree with TRBD1. Germline V gene data show CDR1 as LNHNV and CDR2 as YYDKDF (reference sequence). CDR3 length: 18 amino acids. J gave up 4 bases and V 5 bases, and 12 bases lay outside the gene matches. The CDR3 sequence: CATSRDRGLGGSYNEQFF. The CDR3 nucleotides are TGTGCCACCAGCCGGGACAGGGGGCTTGGCGGGAGTTACAATGAGCAGTTCTTC.

The chain has TRBV4-1 and TRBJ2-5; 7 bases are shared with TRBD2. Losses at the gene ends were 1 base for V and 5 bases for J; bases not matched to a gene: 7. CDR3 size: 15 residues. CDR1 MGHRA and CDR2 YSYEKL come from the germline V gene. CDR3 residues: CASSQGDYSVETQYF. The CDR3 DNA is TGCGCCAGCAGCCAAGGGGACTACTCCGTGGAGACCCAGTACTTC.

The chain has TRBV5-1 and TRBJ1-1; no firm D call. Trimming left V 4 bases short and J 3 bases short, with 10 bases between. The germline CDR1 and CDR2 sequences are SGHRS and YFSETQ. This CDR3 is 13 amino acids long. The DNA of the CDR3 is TGCGCCAGCAGCACGGGGTTGGACACTGAAGCTTTCTTT. It is translated as CASSTGLDTEAFF. The complete variable domain, with remaining parts taken from reference TRBV5-1 and TRBJ1-1, reads KAGVTQTPRYLIKTRGQQVTLSCSPISGHRSVSWYQQTPGQGLQFLFEYFSETQRNKGNFPGRFSGRQFSNSRSEMNVSTLELGDSALYLCASSTGLDTEAFFGQGTRLTVV.

The V gene is TRBV2, the J gene TRBJ2-1, with 10 bases lining up with TRBD2. CDR3 length: 15 residues. V lost 8 bases and J lost 5; bases outside the gene matches: 9. Germline V gene data show CDR1 as SNHLY and CDR2 as FYNNEI. As DNA, the CDR3 is TGTGCCAGCGAATTTAGCGGGGGGACCAACAATGAGCAGTTCTTC. This translates into CASEFSGGTNNEQFF.

The J gene is TRBJ2-3, the V gene TRBV6-1; 10 bases map to TRBD2. There are 19 residues in the CDR3. Germline CDR1 is MNHNS and CDR2 is SASEGT. Trimming cost V 1 base and J 4 bases; bases outside gene matches: 14. The CDR3 loop is CASSEGLAGDFIFADTQYF. For the CDR3, the DNA is TGTGCCAGCAGTGAAGGGCTAGCGGGGGACTTTATTTTTGCAGATACGCAGTATTTT.

The CDR3 sequence is CASSQESSGRSYEQYF. The CDR3 DNA sequence: TGCGCCAGCAGCCAAGAATCTAGCGGGCGTTCCTACGAGCAGTACTTC. The gene calls are TRBV4-1 and TRBJ2-7, with TRBD2 matching over 8 bases. CDR3 length: 16 amino acids. J lost 1 base, V lost 0 bases, and 5 bases had no gene match. Germline values: CDR1 MGHRA, CDR2 YSYEKL.